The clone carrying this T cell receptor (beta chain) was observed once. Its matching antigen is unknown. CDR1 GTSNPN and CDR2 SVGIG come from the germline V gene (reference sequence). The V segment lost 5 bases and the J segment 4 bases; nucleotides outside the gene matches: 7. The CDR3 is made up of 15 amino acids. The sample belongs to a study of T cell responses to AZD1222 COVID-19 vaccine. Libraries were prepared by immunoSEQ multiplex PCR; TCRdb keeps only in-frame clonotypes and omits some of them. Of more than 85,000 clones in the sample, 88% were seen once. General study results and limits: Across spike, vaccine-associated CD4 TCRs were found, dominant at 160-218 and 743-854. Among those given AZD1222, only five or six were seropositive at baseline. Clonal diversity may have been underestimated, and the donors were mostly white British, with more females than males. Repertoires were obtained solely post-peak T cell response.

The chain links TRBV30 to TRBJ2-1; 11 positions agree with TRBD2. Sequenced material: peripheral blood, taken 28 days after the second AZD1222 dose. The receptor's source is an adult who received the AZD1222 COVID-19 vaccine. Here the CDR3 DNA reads TGTGCCTGGGACACCGGGACTAGCGGATACAATGAGCAGTTCTTC. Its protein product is CAWDTGTSGYNEQFF.